The clone carrying this T cell receptor (beta chain) was recorded only once. This CDR3 spans 12 amino acids. Trimming took off 11 bases at V and 5 bases at J, with 12 bases between the two ends. Germline CDR1 reads SEHNR; CDR2 reads FQNEAQ (reference sequence). TCRdb's table, derived via immunoSEQ multiplex PCR, lists solely in-frame clones and lacks some. The sample holds tens of thousands of clones, about 85% seen once. These data belong to a study of blood T cell repertoires in COVID-19. On the study more broadly: The samples span acute and convalescent COVID-19 from the United States, Italy and Spain.

This chain joins TRBV7-9 and TRBJ1-4; D might be TRBD1 (5 bases). The sample taken for sequencing was peripheral blood. The clonotype was recovered from a human donor in a cohort sampled during active COVID-19. The DNA for the CDR3 is TGTGCCGCGGGGGTAGGGAATGAAAAACTGTTTTTT. Its protein product is CAAGVGNEKLFF.